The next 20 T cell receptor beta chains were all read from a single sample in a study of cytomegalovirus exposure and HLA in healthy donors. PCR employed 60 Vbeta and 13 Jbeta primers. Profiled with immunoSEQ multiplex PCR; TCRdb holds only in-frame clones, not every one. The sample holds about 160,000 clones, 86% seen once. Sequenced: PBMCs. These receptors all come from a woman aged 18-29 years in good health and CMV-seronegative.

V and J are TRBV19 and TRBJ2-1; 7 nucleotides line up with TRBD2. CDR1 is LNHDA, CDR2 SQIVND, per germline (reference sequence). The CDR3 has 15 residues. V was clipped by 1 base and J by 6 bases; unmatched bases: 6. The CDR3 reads CASSIGGGQSNEQFF. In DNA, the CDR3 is TGTGCCAGTAGTATAGGGGGAGGGCAGTCCAATGAGCAGTTCTTC.

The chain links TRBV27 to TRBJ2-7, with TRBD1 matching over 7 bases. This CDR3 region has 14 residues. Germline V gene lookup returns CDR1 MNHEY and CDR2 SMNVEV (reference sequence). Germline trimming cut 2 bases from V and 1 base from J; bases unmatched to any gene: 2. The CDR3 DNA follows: TGTGCCAGCAGTTTAGCCAGGGGGTCCTACGAGCAGTACTTC. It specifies CASSLARGSYEQYF.

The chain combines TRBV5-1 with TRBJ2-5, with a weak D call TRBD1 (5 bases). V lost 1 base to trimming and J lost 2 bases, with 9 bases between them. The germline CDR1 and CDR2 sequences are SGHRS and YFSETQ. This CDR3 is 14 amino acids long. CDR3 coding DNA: TGCGCCAGCAGCTTGTTGGGGCTACAAGAGACCCAGTACTTC. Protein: CASSLLGLQETQYF.

The CDR3 region is CASRSAASTDTQYF. The CDR3 DNA sequence: TGCGCCAGCAGGTCCGCGGCTAGCACAGATACGCAGTATTTT. The rearrangement joins TRBV5-1 to TRBJ2-3, with D unclear. The CDR3 spans 14 residues. The germline V gene has CDR1 SGHRS and CDR2 YFSETQ. Trimming removed 5 bases at V and 0 bases at J, with 10 bases between.

The CDR3 DNA reads as TGTGCCAGCAGTCCCATCCTAGCGGGAGGGCCCCATGAGCAGTTCTTC. It translates to CASSPILAGGPHEQFF. The chain has TRBV27 and TRBJ2-1; 12 bases match TRBD2. CDR1 is MNHEY and CDR2 is SMNVEV in the germline V gene (reference sequence). CDR3 length equals 16 residues. The trim removed 5 bases at V and 8 bases at J, leaving 10 bases unmatched.

This CDR3 reads CASSFSYPSTQYF. The CDR3 DNA follows: TGTGCCAGCAGCTTTTCGTATCCCAGTACGCAGTATTTT. The chain carries TRBV9 and TRBJ2-3, with D unresolved. This CDR3 contains 13 residues. The V and J ends lost 4 bases and 8 bases respectively, with 14 bases between them. CDR1 and CDR2 (germline): SGDLS, YYNGEE.

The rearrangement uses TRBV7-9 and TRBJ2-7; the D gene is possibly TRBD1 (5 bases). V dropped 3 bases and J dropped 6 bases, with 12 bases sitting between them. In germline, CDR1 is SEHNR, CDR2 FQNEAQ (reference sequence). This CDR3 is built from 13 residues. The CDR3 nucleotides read TGTGCCAGCAGCTTCTATTTGACAGCCGAGCAGTACTTC. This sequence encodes CASSFYLTAEQYF.

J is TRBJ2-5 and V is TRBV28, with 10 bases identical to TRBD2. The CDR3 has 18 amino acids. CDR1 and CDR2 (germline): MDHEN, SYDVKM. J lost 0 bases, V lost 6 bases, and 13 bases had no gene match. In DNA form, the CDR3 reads TGTGCCAGCAGCACCGACAGGACTAGCGGACCACACCAAGAGACCCAGTACTTC. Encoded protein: CASSTDRTSGPHQETQYF.

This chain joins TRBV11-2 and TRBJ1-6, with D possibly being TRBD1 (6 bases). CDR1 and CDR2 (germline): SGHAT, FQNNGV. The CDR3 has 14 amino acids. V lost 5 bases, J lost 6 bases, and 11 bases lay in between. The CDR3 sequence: CASSTTGGNSPLHF. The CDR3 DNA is TGTGCCAGCAGCACGACAGGAGGTAATTCACCCCTCCACTTT. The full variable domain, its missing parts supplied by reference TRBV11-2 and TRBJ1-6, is EAGVAQSPRYKIIEKRQSVAFWCNPISGHATLYWYQQILGQGPKLLIQFQNNGVVDDSQLPKDRFSAERLKGVDSTLKIQPAKLEDSAVYLCASSTTGGNSPLHFGNGTRLTVT.

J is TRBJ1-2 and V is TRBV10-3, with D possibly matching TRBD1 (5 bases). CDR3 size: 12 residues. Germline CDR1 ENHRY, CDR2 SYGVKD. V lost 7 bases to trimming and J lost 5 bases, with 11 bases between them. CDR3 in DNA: TGTGCCATCAACACGGAGGGGTATGGCTACACCTTC. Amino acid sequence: CAINTEGYGYTF.

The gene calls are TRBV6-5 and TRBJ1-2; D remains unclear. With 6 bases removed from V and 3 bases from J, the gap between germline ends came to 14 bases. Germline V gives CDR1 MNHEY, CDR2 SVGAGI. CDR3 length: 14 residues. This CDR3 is CASRYGGSDYGYTF. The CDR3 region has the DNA TGTGCCAGCAGGTACGGAGGGAGCGACTATGGCTACACCTTC.

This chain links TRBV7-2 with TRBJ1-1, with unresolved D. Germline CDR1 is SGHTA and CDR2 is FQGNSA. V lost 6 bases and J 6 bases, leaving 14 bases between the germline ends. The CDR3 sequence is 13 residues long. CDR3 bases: TGTGCCAGCAGTCTCCACTGGGAGGCTGAAGCTTTCTTT. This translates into CASSLHWEAEAFF.

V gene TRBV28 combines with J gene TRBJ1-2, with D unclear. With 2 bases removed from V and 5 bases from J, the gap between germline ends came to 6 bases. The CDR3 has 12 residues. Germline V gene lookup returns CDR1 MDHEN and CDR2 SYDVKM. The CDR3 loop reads CASSLGGYGYTF. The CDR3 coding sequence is TGTGCCAGCAGTTTAGGAGGGTATGGCTACACCTTC.

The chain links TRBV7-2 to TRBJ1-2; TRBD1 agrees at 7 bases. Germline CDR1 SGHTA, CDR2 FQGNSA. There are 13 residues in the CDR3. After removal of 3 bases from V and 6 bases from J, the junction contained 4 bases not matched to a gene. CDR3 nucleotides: TGTGCCAGCAGCTTGACAGGGAACAATGGCTACACCTTC. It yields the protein CASSLTGNNGYTF.

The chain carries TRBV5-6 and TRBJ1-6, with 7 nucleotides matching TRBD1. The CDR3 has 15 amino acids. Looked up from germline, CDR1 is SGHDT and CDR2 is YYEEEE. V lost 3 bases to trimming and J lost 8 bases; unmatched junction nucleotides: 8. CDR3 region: CASSWGDRDYSPLHF. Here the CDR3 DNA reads TGTGCCAGCAGCTGGGGAGACAGGGATTATTCACCCCTCCACTTT.

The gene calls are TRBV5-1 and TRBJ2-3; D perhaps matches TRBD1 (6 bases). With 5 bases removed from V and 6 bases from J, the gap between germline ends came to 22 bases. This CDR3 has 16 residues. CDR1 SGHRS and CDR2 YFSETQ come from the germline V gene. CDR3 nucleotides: TGCGCCAGCAGGAAGACCGCAGGGGTTAAGTCGGATACGCAGTATTTT. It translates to CASRKTAGVKSDTQYF.

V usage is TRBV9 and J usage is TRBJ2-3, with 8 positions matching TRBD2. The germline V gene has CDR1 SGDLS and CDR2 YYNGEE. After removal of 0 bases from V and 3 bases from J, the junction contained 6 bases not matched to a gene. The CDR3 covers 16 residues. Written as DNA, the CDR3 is TGTGCCAGCAGCGTAGAGGGCGGGAGGTGGACAGATACGCAGTATTTT. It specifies CASSVEGGRWTDTQYF.

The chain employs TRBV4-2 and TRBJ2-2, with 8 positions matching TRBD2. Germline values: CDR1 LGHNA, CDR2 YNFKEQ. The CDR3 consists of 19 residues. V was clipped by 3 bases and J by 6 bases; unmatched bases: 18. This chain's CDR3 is CASSQPKPGLVNLAGELFF. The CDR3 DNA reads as TGTGCCAGCAGCCAGCCTAAACCGGGACTAGTGAATCTGGCCGGGGAGCTGTTTTTT.

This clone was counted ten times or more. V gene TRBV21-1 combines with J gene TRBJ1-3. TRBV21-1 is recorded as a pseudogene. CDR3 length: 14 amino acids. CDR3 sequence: CASSKGGDGNTIYF. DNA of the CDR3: TGTGCCAGCAGCAAAGGGGGGGATGGAAACACCATATATTTT.

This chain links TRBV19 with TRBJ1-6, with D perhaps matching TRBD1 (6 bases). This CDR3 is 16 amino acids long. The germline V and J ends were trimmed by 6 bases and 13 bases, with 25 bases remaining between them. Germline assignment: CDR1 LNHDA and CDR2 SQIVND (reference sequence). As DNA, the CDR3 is TGTGCCAGTAGCGCCACGGGGGGCCCGTCGGTTGTTCCCCTCCACTTT. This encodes CASSATGGPSVVPLHF.